This is a list of T cell receptor beta chains from one sample in a study of blood T cells in healthy people across ages. MiXCR, run by TCRdb on the 5' RACE reads, gives a single entry per CDR3 protein. The sample shows fewer than 2,000,000 distinct CDR3 sequences, about two fifths of them seen only once. The material sequenced was blood. These receptors all stem from a human donor in good health. Each CDR3 is given with its conserved first and last residue. Fields, in order: J gene, D gene, V gene, clone size, CDR3 protein, CDR3 DNA. The D gene is left open where the match is weak. Rows give clone size only sometimes, using once, few, many, or a class for an expanded clone.

j_gene: TRBJ1-2; d_gene: .; v_gene: TRBV10-3; abundance: few; CDR3aa: CAISESRGRNGGYTF; CDR3nt: TGTGCCATCAGTGAGTCGCGGGGGCGGAATGGAGGCTACACCTTC
j_gene: TRBJ1-6; d_gene: TRBD1; v_gene: TRBV20-1; abundance: .; CDR3aa: CSARFGNRGSPLHF; CDR3nt: TGCAGTGCTAGATTCGGGAACAGGGGTTCACCCCTCCACTTT
j_gene: TRBJ2-7; d_gene: .; v_gene: TRBV24-1; abundance: few; CDR3aa: CATSDQYSYEQYF; CDR3nt: TGTGCCACCAGTGATCAATACAGCTACGAGCAGTACTTC
j_gene: TRBJ1-2; d_gene: TRBD1; v_gene: TRBV7-2; abundance: once; CDR3aa: CASSSVSGTAYGYTF; CDR3nt: TGTGCCAGCAGCTCAGTGAGCGGGACAGCCTATGGCTACACCTTC
j_gene: TRBJ2-1; d_gene: .; v_gene: TRBV9; abundance: .; CDR3aa: CASSVESSLYNEQFF; CDR3nt: TGTGCCAGCAGCGTAGAGTCCAGCCTCTACAATGAGCAGTTCTTC
j_gene: TRBJ1-1; d_gene: .; v_gene: TRBV4-3; abundance: .; CDR3aa: CASSQEGVGDTEAFF; CDR3nt: TGCGCCAGCAGCCAAGAAGGGGTGGGGGACACTGAAGCTTTCTTT
j_gene: TRBJ2-5; d_gene: .; v_gene: TRBV7-9; abundance: few; CDR3aa: CASSLVSRRETQYF; CDR3nt: TGTGCCAGCAGCTTAGTAAGCCGCCGGGAGACCCAGTACTTC
j_gene: TRBJ2-5; d_gene: TRBD2; v_gene: TRBV5-4; abundance: few; CDR3aa: CASSTGTSGGLKETQYF; CDR3nt: TGTGCCAGCAGCACTGGGACTAGCGGGGGCCTGAAAGAGACCCAGTACTTC
j_gene: TRBJ2-6; d_gene: .; v_gene: TRBV4-3; abundance: once; CDR3aa: CAGSNVGYREKSGANVLTF; CDR3nt: TGCGCCGGCAGCAATGTAGGTTACAGGGAAAAGTCTGGGGCCAACGTCCTGACTTTC
j_gene: TRBJ2-7; d_gene: TRBD2; v_gene: TRBV6-5; abundance: .; CDR3aa: CASSYSAGTPRREGPFEQYF; CDR3nt: TGTGCCAGCAGTTACTCGGCCGGGACTCCACGACGGGAGGGCCCCTTCGAGCAGTACTTC
j_gene: TRBJ1-2; d_gene: .; v_gene: TRBV9; abundance: few; CDR3aa: CASSLGEAYGYTF; CDR3nt: TGTGCCAGCAGCCTCGGGGAGGCGTATGGCTACACCTTC
j_gene: TRBJ2-1; d_gene: .; v_gene: TRBV13; abundance: .; CDR3aa: CASSPQLRGDRDNEQFF; CDR3nt: TGTGCCAGCAGCCCACAGTTACGGGGAGACCGAGACAATGAGCAGTTCTTC
j_gene: TRBJ1-5; d_gene: TRBD1; v_gene: TRBV7-2; abundance: .; CDR3aa: CASSSFRRGSNQPQHF; CDR3nt: TGTGCCAGCAGCTCCTTCCGCAGGGGGAGCAATCAGCCCCAGCATTTT
j_gene: TRBJ2-7; d_gene: .; v_gene: TRBV10-3; abundance: .; CDR3aa: CAISETPGYEQYF; CDR3nt: TGTGCCATCAGTGAAACCCCGGGATACGAGCAGTACTTC
j_gene: TRBJ2-7; d_gene: .; v_gene: TRBV4-3; abundance: few; CDR3aa: CASSQGVLDYEQYF; CDR3nt: TGCGCCAGCAGCCAAGGGGTGTTGGACTACGAGCAGTACTTC
j_gene: TRBJ1-1; d_gene: .; v_gene: TRBV20-1; abundance: .; CDR3aa: CSARGPGRGSGNTEAFF; CDR3nt: TGCAGTGCTAGAGGCCCGGGGAGGGGGTCGGGGAACACTGAAGCTTTCTTT
j_gene: TRBJ2-1; d_gene: .; v_gene: TRBV18; abundance: .; CDR3aa: CASSPGGRPGMYPEQFF; CDR3nt: TGTGCCAGCTCACCTGGGGGCCGTCCAGGGATGTATCCTGAGCAGTTCTTC
j_gene: TRBJ2-5; d_gene: .; v_gene: TRBV6-2/TRBV6-3; abundance: .; CDR3aa: CASSSPRQPPVETQYF; CDR3nt: TGTGCCAGCAGTTCTCCACGACAGCCTCCCGTAGAGACCCAGTACTTC
j_gene: TRBJ2-1; d_gene: TRBD2; v_gene: TRBV3-1; abundance: .; CDR3aa: CASSQMAVSGLAHNEQFF; CDR3nt: TGTGCCAGCAGCCAAATGGCGGTTTCGGGACTAGCCCATAATGAGCAGTTCTTC
j_gene: TRBJ2-3; d_gene: .; v_gene: TRBV5-1; abundance: few; CDR3aa: CASSLEEYTDTQYF; CDR3nt: TGCGCCAGCAGCTTGGAGGAATACACAGATACGCAGTATTTT
j_gene: TRBJ1-6; d_gene: .; v_gene: TRBV5-1; abundance: once; CDR3aa: CASSPTGQWDSPPHF; CDR3nt: TGCGCCAGCAGCCCCACTGGTCAGTGGGATTCACCCCCCCACTTT
j_gene: TRBJ2-6; d_gene: .; v_gene: TRBV28; abundance: .; CDR3aa: CASSLYRGRPSGANVLTF; CDR3nt: TGTGCCAGCAGTTTATACCGGGGCAGACCATCTGGGGCCAACGTCCTGACTTTC
j_gene: TRBJ1-5; d_gene: TRBD1; v_gene: TRBV12-3/TRBV12-4; abundance: few; CDR3aa: CASSQGQANQPQHF; CDR3nt: TGTGCCAGCAGTCAGGGACAGGCTAATCAGCCCCAGCATTTT
j_gene: TRBJ2-3; d_gene: .; v_gene: TRBV29-1; abundance: few; CDR3aa: CSVVRVADTQYF; CDR3nt: TGCAGCGTTGTGAGGGTTGCAGATACGCAGTATTTT
j_gene: TRBJ2-3; d_gene: .; v_gene: TRBV12-3/TRBV12-4; abundance: many; CDR3aa: CASSLGGSTQYF; CDR3nt: TGTGCCAGCAGCTTAGGAGGGAGTACGCAGTATTTT
j_gene: TRBJ1-2; d_gene: TRBD1; v_gene: TRBV18; abundance: .; CDR3aa: CASSPRTGGVGGYGYTF; CDR3nt: TGTGCCAGCTCACCACGGACAGGGGGCGTAGGGGGCTATGGCTACACCTTC
j_gene: TRBJ2-7; d_gene: .; v_gene: TRBV29-1; abundance: few; CDR3aa: CSVIPNGMTYEQYF; CDR3nt: TGCAGCGTTATCCCCAACGGGATGACCTACGAGCAGTACTTC
j_gene: TRBJ2-1; d_gene: TRBD2; v_gene: TRBV7-2; abundance: .; CDR3aa: CVSSLSGGARNEQFF; CDR3nt: TGTGTCAGCAGCTTAAGCGGGGGGGCCCGAAATGAGCAGTTCTTC
j_gene: TRBJ2-7; d_gene: .; v_gene: TRBV15; abundance: .; CDR3aa: CATSRDRGELAYEQYF; CDR3nt: TGTGCCACCAGCAGAGATCGAGGGGAACTAGCATACGAGCAGTACTTC
j_gene: TRBJ1-2; d_gene: .; v_gene: TRBV10-3; abundance: .; CDR3aa: CAITRDGFNYGYTF; CDR3nt: TGTGCCATCACCAGGGACGGGTTCAACTATGGCTACACCTTC